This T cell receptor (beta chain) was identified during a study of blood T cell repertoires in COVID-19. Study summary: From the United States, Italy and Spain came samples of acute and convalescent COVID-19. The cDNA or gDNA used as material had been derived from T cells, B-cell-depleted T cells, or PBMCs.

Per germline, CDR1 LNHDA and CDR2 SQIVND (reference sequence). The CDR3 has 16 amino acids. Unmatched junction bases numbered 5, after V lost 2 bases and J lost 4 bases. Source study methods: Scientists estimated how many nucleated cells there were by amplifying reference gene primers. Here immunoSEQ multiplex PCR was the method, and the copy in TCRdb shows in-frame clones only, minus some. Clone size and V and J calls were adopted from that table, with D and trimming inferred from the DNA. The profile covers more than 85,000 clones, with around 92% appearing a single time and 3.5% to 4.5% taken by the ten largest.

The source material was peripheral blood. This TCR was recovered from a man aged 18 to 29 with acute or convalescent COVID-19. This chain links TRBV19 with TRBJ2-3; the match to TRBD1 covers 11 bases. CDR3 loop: CASSIRGTGGADTQYF. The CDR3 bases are TGTGCCAGTAGTATAAGAGGGACAGGGGGGGCAGATACGCAGTATTTT. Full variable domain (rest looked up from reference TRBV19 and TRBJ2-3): DGGITQSPKYLFRKEGQNVTLSCEQNLNHDAMYWYRQDPGQGLRLIYYSQIVNDFQKGDIAEGYSVSREKKESFPLTVTSAQKNPTAFYLCASSIRGTGGADTQYFGPGTRLTVL.